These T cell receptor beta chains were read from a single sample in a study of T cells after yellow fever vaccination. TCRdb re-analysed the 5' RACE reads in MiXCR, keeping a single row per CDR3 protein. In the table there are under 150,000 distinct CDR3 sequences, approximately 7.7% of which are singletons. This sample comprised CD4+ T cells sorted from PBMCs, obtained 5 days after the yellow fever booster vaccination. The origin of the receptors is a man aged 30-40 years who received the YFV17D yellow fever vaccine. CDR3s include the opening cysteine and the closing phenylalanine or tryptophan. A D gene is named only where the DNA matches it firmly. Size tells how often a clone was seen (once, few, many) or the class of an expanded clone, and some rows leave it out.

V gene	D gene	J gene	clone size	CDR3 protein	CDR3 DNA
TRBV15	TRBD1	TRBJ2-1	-	CATNHRGYNEQFF	TGTGCCACGAACCACAGGGGTTACAATGAGCAGTTCTTC
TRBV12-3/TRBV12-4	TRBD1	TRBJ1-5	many	CASSQGGNQPQHF	TGTGCCAGCAGTCAGGGGGGCAATCAGCCCCAGCATTTT
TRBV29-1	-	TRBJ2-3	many	CSVEKVGGFTDTQYF	TGCAGCGTTGAAAAGGTCGGGGGCTTCACAGATACGCAGTATTTT
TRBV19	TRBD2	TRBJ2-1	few	CASSIGLAGQFF	TGTGCCAGTAGTATCGGACTAGCCGGGCAGTTCTTC
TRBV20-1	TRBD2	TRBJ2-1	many	CSAPIRSGSLGEQFF	TGCAGTGCTCCCATCCGGAGCGGGAGTTTGGGTGAGCAGTTCTTC
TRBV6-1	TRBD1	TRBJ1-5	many	CASRVRGLGQPQHF	TGTGCCAGCAGAGTGAGGGGGCTAGGCCAGCCCCAGCATTTT
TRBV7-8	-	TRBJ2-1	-	CASSLAQGSYNEQFF	TGTGCCAGCAGCTTAGCCCAGGGCTCCTACAATGAGCAGTTCTTC
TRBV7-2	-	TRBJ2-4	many	CASSPQSGQQNIQYF	TGTGCCAGCAGCCCACAGTCGGGACAACAAAACATTCAGTACTTC
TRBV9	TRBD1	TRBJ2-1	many	CASSLQGQGPNEQFF	TGTGCCAGCAGTTTACAGGGACAGGGACCCAATGAGCAGTTCTTC
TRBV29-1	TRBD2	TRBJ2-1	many	CSAPGTSGRNEQFF	TGCAGCGCCCCCGGGACTAGCGGGAGAAATGAGCAGTTCTTC
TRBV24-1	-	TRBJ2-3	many	CATSDSLGDTQYF	TGTGCCACCAGTGATTCCCTAGGCGATACGCAGTATTTT
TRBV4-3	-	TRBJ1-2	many	CASSQDGTDNGYTF	TGCGCCAGCAGCCAAGACGGGACTGATAATGGCTACACCTTC
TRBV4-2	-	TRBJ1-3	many	CASSQDGSSPDTIYF	TGTGCCAGCAGCCAAGACGGATCCTCCCCAGACACCATATATTTT
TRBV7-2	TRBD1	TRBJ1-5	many	CASSPWTGGNQPQHF	TGTGCCAGCAGCCCCTGGACAGGGGGCAATCAGCCCCAGCATTTT
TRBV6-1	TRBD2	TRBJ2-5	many	CASSQGLAGVGQTQYF	TGTGCCAGCAGTCAAGGACTAGCGGGAGTAGGTCAGACCCAGTACTTC
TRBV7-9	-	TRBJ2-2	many	CASSLEGWSGELFF	TGTGCCAGCAGCTTGGAGGGATGGTCGGGGGAGCTGTTTTTT
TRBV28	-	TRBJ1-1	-	CASSLGRGKVTEAFF	TGTGCCAGCAGTTTGGGCAGGGGTAAGGTCACTGAAGCTTTCTTT
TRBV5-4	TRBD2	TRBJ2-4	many	CASSLATSENIQYF	TGTGCCAGCAGCTTGGCCACTAGCGAAAACATTCAGTACTTC
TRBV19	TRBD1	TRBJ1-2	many	CASWDSNYGYTF	TGTGCCAGTTGGGACAGTAACTATGGCTACACCTTC
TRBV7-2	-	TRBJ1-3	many	CASSLEARGNTIYF	TGTGCCAGCAGCTTAGAGGCAAGGGGGAACACCATATATTTT
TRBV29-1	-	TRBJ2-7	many	CSAAGQLSYEQYF	TGCAGCGCAGCGGGACAGCTCTCCTACGAGCAGTACTTC
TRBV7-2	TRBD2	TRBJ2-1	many	CASSSTSGQYNEQFF	TGTGCCAGCAGCTCGACTAGCGGGCAGTACAATGAGCAGTTCTTC
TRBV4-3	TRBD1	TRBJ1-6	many	CASSQGTGNSPLHF	TGCGCCAGCAGCCAAGGGACAGGCAATTCACCCCTCCACTTT
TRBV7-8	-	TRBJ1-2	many	CASSLRTTNYGYTF	TGTGCCAGCAGCTTACGGACAACAAACTATGGCTACACCTTC
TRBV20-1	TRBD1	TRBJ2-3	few	CSALRTGGTDTQYF	TGCAGTGCCCTCAGGACAGGAGGTACAGATACGCAGTATTTT
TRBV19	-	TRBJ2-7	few	CASKQLSGSYEQYF	TGTGCGAGTAAGCAGCTTAGCGGTTCCTACGAGCAGTACTTC
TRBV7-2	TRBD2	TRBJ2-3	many	CASSPGLRRDTQYF	TGTGCCAGCAGCCCGGGACTAAGACGAGATACGCAGTATTTT
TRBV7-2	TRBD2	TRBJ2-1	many	CASSLVGLGDNEQFF	TGTGCCAGCAGCTTAGTGGGACTAGGGGACAATGAGCAGTTCTTC
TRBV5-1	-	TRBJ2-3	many	CASSSHRGDTQYF	TGCGCCAGCAGCAGTCATCGAGGGGATACGCAGTATTTT
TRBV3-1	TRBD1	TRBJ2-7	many	CASSRTRQGWEQYF	TGTGCCAGCAGTCGAACCCGACAGGGTTGGGAGCAGTACTTC
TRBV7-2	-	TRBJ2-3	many	CASKLNRALGTDTQYF	TGTGCCAGCAAACTGAACAGGGCTTTGGGCACAGATACGCAGTATTTT
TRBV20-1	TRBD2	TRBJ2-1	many	CSARDPSGSGNEQFF	TGCAGTGCTAGAGATCCTAGCGGGAGTGGAAATGAGCAGTTCTTC
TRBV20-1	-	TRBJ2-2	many	CSARDSRRDSSGGELFF	TGCAGTGCTAGAGATTCTCGACGGGACTCCTCTGGTGGGGAGCTGTTTTTT
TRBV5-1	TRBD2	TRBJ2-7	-	CASSPTSGRAYEQYF	TGCGCCAGCAGCCCTACTAGCGGGAGGGCCTACGAGCAGTACTTC
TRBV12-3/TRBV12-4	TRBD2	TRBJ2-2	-	CACSFQSGGAAITGELFF	TGTGCCTGCAGTTTCCAAAGCGGGGGGGCTGCGATTACCGGGGAGCTGTTTTTT
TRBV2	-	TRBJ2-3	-	CASRRPGGADTQYF	TGTGCCAGCAGGAGACCTGGAGGGGCAGATACGCAGTATTTT
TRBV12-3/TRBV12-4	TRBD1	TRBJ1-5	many	CASSLDDIGTGAPQHF	TGTGCCAGCAGTTTAGATGATATAGGGACAGGGGCTCCCCAGCATTTT
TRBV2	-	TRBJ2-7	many	CASSERVSVFHEQYF	TGTGCCAGCAGTGAAAGGGTTTCGGTTTTCCACGAGCAGTACTTC
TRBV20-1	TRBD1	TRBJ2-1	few	CSALRDRGGNEQFF	TGCAGTGCTCTTCGGGACAGGGGGGGTAATGAGCAGTTCTTC
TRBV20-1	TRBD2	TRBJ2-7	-	CSAFTSGRYEQYF	TGCAGTGCTTTTACTAGCGGGAGGTACGAGCAGTACTTC
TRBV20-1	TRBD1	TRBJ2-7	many	CSAATGTGGRWEQYF	TGCAGTGCAGCGACCGGGACAGGAGGTCGGTGGGAGCAGTACTTC
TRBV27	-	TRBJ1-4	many	CASRPDRTSKLFF	TGTGCCAGCCGTCCGGACAGAACCTCAAAACTGTTTTTT
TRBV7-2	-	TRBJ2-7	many	CASTYQGGGYEQYF	TGTGCCAGCACCTACCAGGGGGGCGGCTACGAGCAGTACTTC
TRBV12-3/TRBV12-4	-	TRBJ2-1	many	CASSLMAGLDEQFF	TGTGCCAGCAGTTTAATGGCAGGGCTAGATGAGCAGTTCTTC
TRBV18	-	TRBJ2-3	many	CASSPREDTQYF	TGTGCCAGCTCACCAAGGGAAGATACGCAGTATTTT
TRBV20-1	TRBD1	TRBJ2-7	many	CSALDRERLYEQYF	TGCAGTGCCTTGGACAGGGAAAGACTCTACGAGCAGTACTTC
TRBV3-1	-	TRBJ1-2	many	CASSQEAQGRNYGYTF	TGTGCCAGCAGCCAAGAGGCCCAGGGAAGGAACTATGGCTACACCTTC
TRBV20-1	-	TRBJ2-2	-	CSASQAQGFTGELFF	TGCAGTGCGAGCCAGGCACAGGGCTTCACCGGGGAGCTGTTTTTT
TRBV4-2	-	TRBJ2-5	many	CASSQDQASKGETQYF	TGTGCCAGCAGCCAAGATCAAGCAAGTAAAGGAGAGACCCAGTACTTC
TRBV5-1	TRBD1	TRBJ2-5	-	CASSLGTGLQETQYF	TGCGCCAGCAGCTTGGGGACAGGACTCCAAGAGACCCAGTACTTC
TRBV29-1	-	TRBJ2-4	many	CSVVRGVGIQYF	TGCAGCGTTGTGCGGGGAGTCGGCATTCAGTACTTC
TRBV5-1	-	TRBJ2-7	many	CASSLGADYEQYF	TGCGCCAGCAGCTTGGGGGCGGACTACGAGCAGTACTTC
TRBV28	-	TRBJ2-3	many	CASREDADTQYF	TGTGCCAGCAGGGAGGATGCAGATACGCAGTATTTT
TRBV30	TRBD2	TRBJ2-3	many	CASGSGSLTQYF	TGTGCCTCGGGTAGCGGGAGCCTTACGCAGTATTTT
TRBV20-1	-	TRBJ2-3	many	CSARGWGILTDTQYF	TGCAGTGCTAGAGGGTGGGGTATTCTCACAGATACGCAGTATTTT
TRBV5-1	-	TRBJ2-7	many	CASSLEAGSKFKEQYF	TGCGCCAGCAGCTTGGAGGCGGGTTCGAAATTTAAGGAGCAGTACTTC
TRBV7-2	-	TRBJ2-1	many	CASSPRTAPGEQFF	TGTGCCAGCAGCCCCAGGACAGCGCCCGGTGAGCAGTTCTTC
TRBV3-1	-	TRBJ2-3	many	CASSQDRATDTQYF	TGTGCCAGCAGCCAAGATCGAGCCACAGATACGCAGTATTTT
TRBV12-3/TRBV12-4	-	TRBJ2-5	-	CASSLMTGEGLTSGTQYF	TGTGCCAGCAGTTTAATGACGGGAGAAGGCCTAACCTCGGGGACCCAGTACTTC